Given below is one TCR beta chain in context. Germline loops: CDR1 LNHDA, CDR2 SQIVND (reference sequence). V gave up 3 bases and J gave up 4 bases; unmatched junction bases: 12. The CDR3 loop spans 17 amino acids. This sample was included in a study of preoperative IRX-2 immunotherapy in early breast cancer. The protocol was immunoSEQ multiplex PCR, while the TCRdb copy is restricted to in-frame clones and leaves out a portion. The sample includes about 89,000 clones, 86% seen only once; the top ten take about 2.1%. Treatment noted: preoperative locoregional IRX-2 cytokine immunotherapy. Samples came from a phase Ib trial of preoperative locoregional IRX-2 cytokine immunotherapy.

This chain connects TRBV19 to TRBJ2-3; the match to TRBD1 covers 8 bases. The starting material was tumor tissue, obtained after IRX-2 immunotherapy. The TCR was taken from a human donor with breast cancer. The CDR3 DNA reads TGTGCCAGTAGTATTCAGTCGGCAGGGGGCGTTTCAGATACGCAGTATTTT. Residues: CASSIQSAGGVSDTQYF.